This is a list of T cell receptor beta chains from one sample in a study of blood T cell repertoires in COVID-19. Only in-frame clones appear in the TCRdb table, and some are missing; sequencing was by immunoSEQ multiplex PCR. The sample yields some 140,000 clones, under 80% seen once. Sequenced input: peripheral blood. The origin of the receptors is a man older than 75 with acute or convalescent COVID-19. The CDR3 runs from the conserved cysteine through the conserved F or W. The D gene is left open where the match is weak. The listing skips clone size in some rows; elsewhere it reads once, few, many or a size class.

>TRBJ1-1|once|TRBD1|TRBV10-3
CATTARLGDRGDTEAFF
TGTGCCACCACGGCCAGGTTAGGGGACAGGGGGGACACTGAAGCTTTCTTT
>TRBJ1-5|once|.|TRBV2
CASSQDSFGQPQHF
TGTGCCAGCAGTCAAGACAGCTTTGGGCAGCCCCAGCATTTT
>TRBJ1-1|.|TRBD1|TRBV5-1
CASSQGQIMNTEAFF
TGCGCCAGCAGCCAGGGACAGATCATGAACACTGAAGCTTTCTTT
>TRBJ2-5|.|.|TRBV7-2
CASSLSRGETQYF
TGTGCCAGCAGCTTGTCCAGGGGCGAGACCCAGTACTTC
>TRBJ1-6|.|.|TRBV30
CAWRDTENSPLHF
TGTGCCTGGAGGGACACGGAAAATTCACCCCTCCACTTT
>TRBJ1-3|.|.|TRBV6-5
CASSYGRGDTIYF
TGTGCCAGCAGTTACGGACGGGGTGACACCATATATTTT
>TRBJ2-7|.|.|TRBV11-1
CASSFDPGQIYEQYF
TGTGCCAGCAGCTTTGATCCGGGACAAATTTACGAGCAGTACTTC
>TRBJ2-3|.|.|TRBV24-1
CATSGLRGSRTDTQYF
TGTGCCACCAGTGGCCTGCGGGGTTCTCGCACAGATACGCAGTATTTT
>TRBJ2-5|.|TRBD2|TRBV29-1
CSVATSGGASETQYF
TGCAGCGTTGCGACTAGCGGGGGGGCTTCGGAGACCCAGTACTTC
>TRBJ1-4|.|.|TRBV6-2/TRBV6-3
CASSFTLDLREKLFF
TGTGCCAGCAGCTTTACGTTGGACTTGCGTGAAAAACTGTTTTTT
>TRBJ1-6|few|.|TRBV2
CASGDRELSLHF
TGTGCCAGCGGGGATCGGGAACTCTCCCTCCACTTT
>TRBJ2-4|.|.|TRBV6-4
CASSDTQGGLQYF
TGTGCCAGCAGTGACACGCAGGGGGGCCTTCAGTACTTC
>TRBJ2-5|.|.|TRBV7-2
CASSLGGRETQYF
TGTGCCAGCAGCTTAGGGGGGCGGGAGACCCAGTACTTC
>TRBJ1-5|.|.|TRBV9
CASSVEAAGQPQHF
TGTGCCAGCAGCGTAGAGGCGGCAGGGCAGCCCCAGCATTTT
>TRBJ1-2|.|TRBD1|TRBV19
CASIGDSNYGYTF
TGTGCCAGTATTGGGGACAGTAACTATGGCTACACCTTC
>TRBJ2-3|.|TRBD2|TRBV27
CASSLGGGRIDTQYF
TGTGCCAGCAGTTTAGGCGGGGGGCGGATAGATACGCAGTATTTT
>TRBJ1-2|.|.|TRBV7-3
CASSFRAGREAGGYTF
TGTGCCAGCAGCTTCCGCGCGGGGAGGGAGGCGGGTGGCTACACCTTC
>TRBJ2-7|.|.|TRBV2
CASSVTNWAYEQYF
TGTGCCAGCAGTGTAACTAACTGGGCCTACGAGCAGTACTTC
>TRBJ1-1|few|.|TRBV7-2
CASSSNPGGREVMNTEAFF
TGTGCCAGCAGCTCAAACCCGGGGGGTAGGGAAGTGATGAACACTGAAGCTTTCTTT
>TRBJ1-4|.|TRBD1|TRBV27
CASRQGLYEKLFF
TGTGCCAGCAGACAGGGGTTGTATGAAAAACTGTTTTTT
>TRBJ2-3|.|TRBD2|TRBV5-1
CASSSRASGGTDTQYF
TGCGCCAGCAGCTCCCGGGCTAGCGGGGGCACAGATACGCAGTATTTT
>TRBJ2-4|.|.|TRBV6-2/TRBV6-3
CASSDSSNQYF
TGTGCCAGCAGTGACTCTTCAAATCAGTACTTC
>TRBJ2-7|.|TRBD2|TRBV7-9
CASSVGLGKSSYEQYF
TGTGCCAGCAGCGTCGGACTAGGAAAGAGCTCCTACGAGCAGTACTTC
>TRBJ1-2|many|TRBD1|TRBV5-4
CASSPGTGRSYYGYTF
TGTGCCAGCAGCCCCGGGACAGGTCGGTCTTACTATGGCTACACCTTC
>TRBJ2-1|.|.|TRBV5-8
CASPRGLDGEQFF
TGTGCCAGTCCCCGGGGTTTGGACGGTGAGCAGTTCTTC
>TRBJ2-3|.|TRBD2|TRBV5-1
CASSPTSGDSDTQYF
TGCGCCAGCAGCCCGACTAGCGGGGATTCAGATACGCAGTATTTT